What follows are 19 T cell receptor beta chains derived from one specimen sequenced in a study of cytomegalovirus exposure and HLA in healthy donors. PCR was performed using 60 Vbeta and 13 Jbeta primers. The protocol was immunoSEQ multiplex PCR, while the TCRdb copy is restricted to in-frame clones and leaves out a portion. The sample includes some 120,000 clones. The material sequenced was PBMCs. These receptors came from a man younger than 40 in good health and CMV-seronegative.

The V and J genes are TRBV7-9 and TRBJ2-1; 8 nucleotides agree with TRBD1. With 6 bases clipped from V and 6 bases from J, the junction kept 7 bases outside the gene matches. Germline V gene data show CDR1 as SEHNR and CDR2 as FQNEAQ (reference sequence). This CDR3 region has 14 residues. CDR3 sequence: CASRPGQGFNEQFF. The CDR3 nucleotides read TGTGCCAGCAGACCCGGACAGGGATTCAATGAGCAGTTCTTC.

The CDR3 DNA follows: TGTGCCAGTAGTATAGGACAGGGGAATGGCTACACCTTC. It specifies CASSIGQGNGYTF. V gene TRBV19 combines with J gene TRBJ1-2; 8 positions agree with TRBD1. The CDR3 covers 13 residues. After removal of 1 base from V and 6 bases from J, the junction contained 1 base not matched to a gene. The germline gives CDR1 LNHDA, CDR2 SQIVND (reference sequence). Together with reference TRBV19 and TRBJ1-2, the CDR3 gives the full variable domain: DGGITQSPKYLFRKEGQNVTLSCEQNLNHDAMYWYRQDPGQGLRLIYYSQIVNDFQKGDIAEGYSVSREKKESFPLTVTSAQKNPTAFYLCASSIGQGNGYTFGSGTRLTVV.

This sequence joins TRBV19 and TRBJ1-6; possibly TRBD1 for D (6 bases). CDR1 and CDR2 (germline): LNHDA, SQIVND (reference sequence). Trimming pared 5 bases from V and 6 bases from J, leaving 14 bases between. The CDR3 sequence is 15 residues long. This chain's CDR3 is CASSLRGRSNSPLHF. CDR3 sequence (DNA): TGTGCCAGTAGTCTGAGGGGGAGAAGTAATTCACCCCTCCACTTT.

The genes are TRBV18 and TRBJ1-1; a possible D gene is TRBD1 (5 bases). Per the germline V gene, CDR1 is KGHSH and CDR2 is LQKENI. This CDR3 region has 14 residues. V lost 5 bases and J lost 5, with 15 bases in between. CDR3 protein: CASSTSSSGTEAFF. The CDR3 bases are TGTGCCAGCTCAACGTCCTCCTCAGGGACTGAAGCTTTCTTT. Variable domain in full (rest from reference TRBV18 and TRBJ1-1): NAGVMQNPRHLVRRRGQEARLRCSPMKGHSHVYWYRQLPEEGLKFMVYLQKENIIDESGMPKERFSAEFPKEGPSILRIQQVVRGDSAAYFCASSTSSSGTEAFFGQGTRLTVV.

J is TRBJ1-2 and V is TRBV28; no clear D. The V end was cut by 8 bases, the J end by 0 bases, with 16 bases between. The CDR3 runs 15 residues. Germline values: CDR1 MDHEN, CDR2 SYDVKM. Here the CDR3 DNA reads TGTGCCAGCTCTACAGCCTGGAAAGCTAACTATGGCTACACCTTC. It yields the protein CASSTAWKANYGYTF.

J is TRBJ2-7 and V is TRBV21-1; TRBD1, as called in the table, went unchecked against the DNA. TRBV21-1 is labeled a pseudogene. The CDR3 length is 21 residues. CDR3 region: CASSKSGLRVRQGMGLYEQYF. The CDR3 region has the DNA TGTGCCAGCAGCAAAAGTGGGCTCAGGGTTCGACAGGGAATGGGTCTTTACGAGCAGTACTTC.

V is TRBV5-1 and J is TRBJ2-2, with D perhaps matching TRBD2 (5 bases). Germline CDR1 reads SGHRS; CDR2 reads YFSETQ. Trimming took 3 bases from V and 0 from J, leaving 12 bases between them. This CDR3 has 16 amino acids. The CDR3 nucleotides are TGCGCCAGCAGCTCCCGAGCGGAGACGAACACCGGGGAGCTGTTTTTT. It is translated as CASSSRAETNTGELFF.

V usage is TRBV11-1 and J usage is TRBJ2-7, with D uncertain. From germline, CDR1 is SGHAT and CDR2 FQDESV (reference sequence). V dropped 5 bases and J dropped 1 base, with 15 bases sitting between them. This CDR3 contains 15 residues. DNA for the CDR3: TGTGCCAGCAGCCTCGACTTAGGCAAGTCCTACGAGCAGTACTTC. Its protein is CASSLDLGKSYEQYF.

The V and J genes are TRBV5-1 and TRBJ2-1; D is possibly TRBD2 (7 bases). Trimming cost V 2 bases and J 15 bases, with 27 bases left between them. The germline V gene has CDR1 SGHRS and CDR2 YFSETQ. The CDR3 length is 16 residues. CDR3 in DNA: TGCGCCAGCAGCTTAGAGGGGGGGCCTCAGAGGGTGAACCCGTTCTTC. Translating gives CASSLEGGPQRVNPFF.

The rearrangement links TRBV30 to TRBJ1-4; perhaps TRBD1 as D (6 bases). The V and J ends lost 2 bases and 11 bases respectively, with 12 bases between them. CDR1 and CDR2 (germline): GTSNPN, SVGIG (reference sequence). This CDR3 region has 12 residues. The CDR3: CAWSRGKGKLFF. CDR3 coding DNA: TGTGCCTGGAGTAGGGGGAAGGGCAAACTGTTTTTT.

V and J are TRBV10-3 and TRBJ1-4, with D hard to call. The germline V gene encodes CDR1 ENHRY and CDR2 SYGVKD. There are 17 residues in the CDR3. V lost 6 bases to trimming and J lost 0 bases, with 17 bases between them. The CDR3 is CAISDTRRVSTNEKLFF. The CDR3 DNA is TGTGCCATCAGCGATACGAGGCGGGTTTCAACTAATGAAAAACTGTTTTTT.

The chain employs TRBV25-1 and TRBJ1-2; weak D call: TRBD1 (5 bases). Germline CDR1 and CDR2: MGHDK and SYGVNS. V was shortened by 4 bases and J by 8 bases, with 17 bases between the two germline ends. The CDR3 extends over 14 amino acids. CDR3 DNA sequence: TGTGCCAGCAGTGGCCCAGGGATTACGGGCGGCTACACCTTC. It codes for CASSGPGITGGYTF.

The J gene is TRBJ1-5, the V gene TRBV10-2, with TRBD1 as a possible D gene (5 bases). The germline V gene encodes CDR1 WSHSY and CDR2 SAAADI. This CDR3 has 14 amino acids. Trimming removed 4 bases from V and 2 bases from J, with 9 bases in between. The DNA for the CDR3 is TGCGCCAGCAGTGCAGGGCTAGGCAATCAGCCCCAGCATTTT. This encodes CASSAGLGNQPQHF.

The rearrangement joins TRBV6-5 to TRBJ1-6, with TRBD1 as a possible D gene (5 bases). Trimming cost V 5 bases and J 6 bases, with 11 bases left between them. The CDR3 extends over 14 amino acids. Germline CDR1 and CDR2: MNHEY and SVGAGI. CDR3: CASSRGRANSPLHF. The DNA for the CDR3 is TGTGCCAGCAGTCGAGGCAGGGCTAATTCACCCCTCCACTTT.

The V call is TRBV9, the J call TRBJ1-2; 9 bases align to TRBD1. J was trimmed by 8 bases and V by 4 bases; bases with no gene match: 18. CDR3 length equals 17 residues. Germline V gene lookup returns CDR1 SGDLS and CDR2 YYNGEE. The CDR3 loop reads CASSPQPDPDRGLGYTF. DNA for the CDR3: TGTGCCAGCAGCCCTCAACCCGACCCGGACAGGGGTCTAGGCTACACCTTC. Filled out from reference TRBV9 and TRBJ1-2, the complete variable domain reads DSGVTQTPKHLITATGQRVTLRCSPRSGDLSVYWYQQSLDQGLQFLIQYYNGEERAKGNILERFSAQQFPDLHSELNLSSLELGDSALYFCASSPQPDPDRGLGYTFGSGTRLTVV.

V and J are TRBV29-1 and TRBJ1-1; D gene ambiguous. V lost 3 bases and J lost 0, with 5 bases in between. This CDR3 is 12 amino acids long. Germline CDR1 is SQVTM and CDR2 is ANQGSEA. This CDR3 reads CSVDYMNTEAFF. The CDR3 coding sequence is TGCAGCGTTGATTACATGAACACTGAAGCTTTCTTT.

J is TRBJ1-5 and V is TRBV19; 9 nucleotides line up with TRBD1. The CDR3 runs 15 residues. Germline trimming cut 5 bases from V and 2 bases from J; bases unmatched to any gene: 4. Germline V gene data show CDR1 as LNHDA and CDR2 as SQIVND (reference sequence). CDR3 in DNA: TGTGCCAGTAGTGAACAGGGGGCCGGCAATCAGCCCCAGCATTTT. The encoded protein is CASSEQGAGNQPQHF.

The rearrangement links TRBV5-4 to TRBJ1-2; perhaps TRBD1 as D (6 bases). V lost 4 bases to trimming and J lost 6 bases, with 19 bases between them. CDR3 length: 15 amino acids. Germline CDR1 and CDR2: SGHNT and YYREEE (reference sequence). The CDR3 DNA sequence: TGTGCCAGCAGCAACCGGGACACGAAAGGGCATGGCTACACCTTC. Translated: CASSNRDTKGHGYTF.

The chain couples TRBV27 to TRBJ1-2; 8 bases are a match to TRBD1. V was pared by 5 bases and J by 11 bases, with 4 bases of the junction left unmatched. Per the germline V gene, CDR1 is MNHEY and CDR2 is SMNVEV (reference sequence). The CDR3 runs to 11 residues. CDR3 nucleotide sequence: TGTGCCAGCAGTCAGGGGGCGGGATACACCTTC. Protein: CASSQGAGYTF.